The 10 T cell receptor beta chains presented below share a single source sample, sequenced in a study of memory CD4+ T cells and cytomegalovirus serostatus. TCRdb's copy holds only in-frame clones and misses some; the assay was immunoSEQ multiplex PCR. Of about 57,000 clones listed, roughly 80% are singletons. Single viable CD3+CD4+CD8-CD45RO+ cells were sorted as the memory CD4+ T cells. The sequenced material came from memory CD4+ T cells from blood. The receptors were gathered from an adult in good health and CMV-seronegative.

The chain has TRBV5-1 and TRBJ1-4, with D possibly TRBD1 on 6 matching bases. V shed 3 bases and J shed 1 base, with 7 bases lying between them. The germline CDR1 and CDR2 sequences are SGHRS and YFSETQ. The length of the CDR3 is 14 residues. As DNA, the CDR3 is TGCGCCAGCAGCTCGGACAGAACTAATGAAAAACTGTTTTTT. Translating gives CASSSDRTNEKLFF.

The V gene is TRBV18, the J gene TRBJ2-1; D uncertain. V shed 0 bases and J shed 9 bases, with 15 bases lying between them. CDR1 and CDR2 (germline): KGHSH, LQKENI. The CDR3 is 15 amino acids. CDR3 in DNA: TGTGCCAGCTCACCACCCGGTCGGTCCCTGGGTGAGCAGTTCTTC. It yields the protein CASSPPGRSLGEQFF.

The rearrangement links TRBV7-2 to TRBJ1-5; D gene uncertain. Germline CDR1 and CDR2: SGHTA and FQGNSA. The V and J ends lost 1 base and 6 bases respectively, with 7 bases between them. The CDR3 covers 13 residues. The DNA of the CDR3 is TGTGCCAGCAGCTTAGGCCCAATTCAGCCCCAGCATTTT. It encodes CASSLGPIQPQHF.

The rearrangement joins TRBV5-1 to TRBJ2-3, with a weak D call TRBD2 (5 bases). Germline V gene lookup returns CDR1 SGHRS and CDR2 YFSETQ. This CDR3 has 15 residues. The V gene lost 9 bases and the J gene lost 0 bases, with 17 bases spanning the gap. As DNA, the CDR3 is TGCGCCACCCGAACTAGGCCCACTAGCACAGATACGCAGTATTTT. It translates to CATRTRPTSTDTQYF.

The V gene is TRBV15, the J gene TRBJ1-2; perhaps TRBD1 as D (6 bases). The CDR3 is 17 amino acids. V lost 3 bases and J lost 1, with 18 bases in between. CDR1 LNHNV and CDR2 YYDKDF come from the germline V gene (reference sequence). Here the CDR3 reads CATSRRRQVKINYGYTF. As DNA, the CDR3 is TGTGCCACCAGCAGGCGAAGACAGGTTAAAATTAACTATGGCTACACCTTC. Complete variable domain (other parts from reference TRBV15 and TRBJ1-2): DAMVIQNPRYQVTQFGKPVTLSCSQTLNHNVMYWYQQKSSQAPKLLFHYYDKDFNNEADTPDNFQSRRPNTSFCFLDIRSPGLGDTAMYLCATSRRRQVKINYGYTFGSGTRLTVV.

There are a few counts of this clone. The chain joins TRBV2 to TRBJ2-6; TRBD1 or TRBD2 may be the D gene (5 bases each). This CDR3 has 17 amino acids. Trimming cost V 4 bases and J 2 bases, with 15 bases left between them. CDR1 is SNHLY, CDR2 FYNNEI, per germline. The CDR3 region is CASSAPDGAPGANVLTF. The CDR3 DNA sequence: TGTGCCAGCAGTGCCCCGGACGGGGCTCCTGGGGCCAACGTCCTGACTTTC.

The rearrangement links TRBV5-4 to TRBJ1-1, with D tentatively TRBD1 (6 bases). CDR3 length equals 14 residues. Germline V gene data show CDR1 as SGHNT and CDR2 as YYREEE (reference sequence). V lost 0 bases to trimming and J lost 3 bases, with 9 bases between them. This chain's CDR3 is CASSLVAGDTEAFF. The CDR3 bases are TGTGCCAGCAGCTTGGTTGCAGGGGACACTGAAGCTTTCTTT.

In its sample, this clone was seen a few times. The rearrangement links TRBV10-3 to TRBJ1-1; D remains unclear. Trimming left V 7 bases short and J 11 bases short, with 14 bases between. Looked up from germline, CDR1 is ENHRY and CDR2 is SYGVKD. The CDR3 has 11 residues. The CDR3 region is CAITYDNRAFF. CDR3 coding DNA: TGTGCCATCACATATGATAATCGGGCTTTCTTT.

The rearrangement joins TRBV14 to TRBJ2-4; the D is unclear. The CDR3 consists of 13 residues. Germline lookup yields CDR1 SGHDN and CDR2 FVKESK. V lost 0 bases, J lost 6 bases, and 6 bases lay in between. CDR3 DNA: TGTGCCAGCAGCCAAGACAGGCGAAACATTCAGTACTTC. It yields the protein CASSQDRRNIQYF.

This chain joins TRBV6-5 and TRBJ2-7, with D perhaps matching TRBD2 (6 bases). Germline V gene lookup returns CDR1 MNHEY and CDR2 SVGAGI. This CDR3 region has 14 residues. V was pared by 2 bases and J by 2 bases, with 10 bases between. DNA for the CDR3: TGTGCCAGCAGTTACAAGCGACTAGCCTACGAGCAGTACTTC. Translated: CASSYKRLAYEQYF.